The rows below give T cell receptor beta chains drawn from one sample of a study of T cell changes during pregnancy in multiple sclerosis. Sequenced by immunoSEQ multiplex PCR; TCRdb stores in-frame clones only, minus some. The table records about 68,000 clones, about 90% of them present only once. The source was peripheral blood, collected in the second trimester of pregnancy. These receptors all stem from a female donor with multiple sclerosis, enrolled in a pregnancy study. Both conserved end residues are part of each CDR3. The order of the fields is J gene, D gene, CDR3 length, clone size, V gene, CDR3 protein, CDR3 DNA. The D gene is left open where the match is weak. The size field is filled for only some rows; it gives once, few, many or a size class.

j_gene: TRBJ1-2
d_gene: .
len: 14
abundance: few
v_gene: TRBV14
CDR3aa: CASSQVDRNYGYTF
CDR3nt: TGTGCCAGCAGCCAAGTAGACAGAAACTATGGCTACACCTTC

j_gene: TRBJ2-2
d_gene: .
len: 14
abundance: once
v_gene: TRBV7-2
CDR3aa: CASSFLQGTGELFF
CDR3nt: TGTGCCAGCAGCTTTCTACAGGGTACCGGGGAGCTGTTTTTT

j_gene: TRBJ1-1
d_gene: .
len: 19
abundance: .
v_gene: TRBV23-1
CDR3aa: CASSQSNPPQGGTNTEAFF
CDR3nt: TGCGCCAGCAGTCAATCGAACCCACCACAGGGAGGGACTAACACTGAAGCTTTCTTT

j_gene: TRBJ2-4
d_gene: TRBD1
len: 16
abundance: .
v_gene: TRBV18
CDR3aa: CASSPRDRGLGNIQYF
CDR3nt: TGTGCCAGCTCACCTCGGGACAGGGGGCTCGGAAACATTCAGTACTTC

j_gene: TRBJ1-6
d_gene: .
len: 12
abundance: .
v_gene: TRBV7-2
CDR3aa: CASSLQNSPLHF
CDR3nt: TGTGCCAGCAGCTTACAGAATTCACCCCTCCACTTT

j_gene: TRBJ2-7
d_gene: .
len: 16
abundance: .
v_gene: TRBV5-1
CDR3aa: CASSFSEGLSSYEQYF
CDR3nt: TGCGCCAGCAGCTTCTCGGAGGGGCTGAGCTCCTACGAGCAGTACTTC

j_gene: TRBJ1-1
d_gene: .
len: 15
abundance: .
v_gene: TRBV9
CDR3aa: CASSVGHSPNTEAFF
CDR3nt: TGTGCCAGCAGCGTAGGCCACTCACCGAACACTGAAGCTTTCTTT

j_gene: TRBJ2-2
d_gene: TRBD2
len: 17
abundance: .
v_gene: TRBV27
CDR3aa: CASSFMAAGGYTGELFF
CDR3nt: TGTGCCAGCAGTTTCATGGCGGCGGGGGGCTACACCGGGGAGCTGTTTTTT

j_gene: TRBJ2-3
d_gene: .
len: 13
abundance: once
v_gene: TRBV6-6
CDR3aa: CASSYSPQDTQYF
CDR3nt: TGTGCCAGCAGTTACTCCCCCCAGGATACGCAGTATTTT

j_gene: TRBJ1-1
d_gene: .
len: 18
abundance: .
v_gene: TRBV5-4
CDR3aa: CASSLLRQATPANTEAFF
CDR3nt: TGTGCCAGCAGCCTACTTCGACAGGCAACCCCCGCGAACACTGAAGCTTTCTTT

j_gene: TRBJ1-2
d_gene: .
len: 14
abundance: .
v_gene: TRBV6-5
CDR3aa: CASSYSEGSYGYTF
CDR3nt: TGTGCCAGCAGTTACTCTGAGGGTAGCTATGGCTACACCTTC

j_gene: TRBJ2-1
d_gene: TRBD1
len: 15
abundance: .
v_gene: TRBV10-3
CDR3aa: CAIRRRQGSYNEQFF
CDR3nt: TGTGCCATCAGACGCCGACAGGGTTCCTACAATGAGCAGTTCTTC

j_gene: TRBJ1-2
d_gene: TRBD1
len: 14
abundance: .
v_gene: TRBV6-5
CDR3aa: CASSSDRVTDGYTF
CDR3nt: TGTGCCAGCAGCTCGGACAGGGTGACGGATGGCTACACCTTC

j_gene: TRBJ1-1
d_gene: .
len: 16
abundance: .
v_gene: TRBV7-8
CDR3aa: CASSLEGAGVGTEAFF
CDR3nt: TGTGCCAGCAGCTTAGAGGGAGCAGGGGTTGGCACTGAAGCTTTCTTT

j_gene: TRBJ2-3
d_gene: .
len: 13
abundance: .
v_gene: TRBV11-2
CDR3aa: CASSFSDPDTQYF
CDR3nt: TGTGCCAGCAGCTTTAGTGATCCTGATACGCAGTATTTT

j_gene: TRBJ1-1
d_gene: TRBD1
len: 12
abundance: .
v_gene: TRBV29-1
CDR3aa: CSFDRVFTEAFF
CDR3nt: TGCAGCTTCGACAGGGTTTTTACTGAAGCTTTCTTT

j_gene: TRBJ2-5
d_gene: TRBD2
len: 17
abundance: .
v_gene: TRBV5-5
CDR3aa: CASSLMLAGGRQETQYF
CDR3nt: TGTGCCAGCAGCTTGATGCTAGCGGGGGGGCGGCAAGAGACCCAGTACTTC

j_gene: TRBJ1-6
d_gene: TRBD1
len: 14
abundance: .
v_gene: TRBV7-9
CDR3aa: CASSLGSGGSPLHF
CDR3nt: TGTGCCAGCAGCTTAGGGTCAGGGGGATCACCCCTCCACTTT

j_gene: TRBJ2-1
d_gene: TRBD2
len: 15
abundance: .
v_gene: TRBV7-2
CDR3aa: CASSTAGGRKNEQFF
CDR3nt: TGTGCCAGCAGCACAGCGGGGGGGAGGAAGAATGAGCAGTTCTTC

j_gene: TRBJ2-3
d_gene: TRBD2
len: 15
abundance: .
v_gene: TRBV5-8
CDR3aa: CASSFGTIRTDTQYF
CDR3nt: TGTGCCAGCAGCTTCGGGACTATCCGCACAGATACGCAGTATTTT

j_gene: TRBJ2-1
d_gene: .
len: 12
abundance: .
v_gene: TRBV5-5
CDR3aa: CASIRTGNEQFF
CDR3nt: TGTGCCAGCATCCGAACGGGCAATGAGCAGTTCTTC

j_gene: TRBJ1-2
d_gene: TRBD1
len: 13
abundance: .
v_gene: TRBV10-3
CDR3aa: CATWDRSTYGYTF
CDR3nt: TGTGCCACCTGGGACAGGTCTACCTATGGCTACACCTTC

j_gene: TRBJ2-1
d_gene: TRBD2
len: 15
abundance: once
v_gene: TRBV18
CDR3aa: CASSPPGTSANEQFF
CDR3nt: TGTGCCAGCTCACCACCCGGGACTAGCGCGAATGAGCAGTTCTTC

j_gene: TRBJ1-5
d_gene: TRBD1
len: 16
abundance: .
v_gene: TRBV27
CDR3aa: CASRKTGGAGNQPQHF
CDR3nt: TGTGCCAGCAGGAAGACAGGGGGCGCCGGCAATCAGCCCCAGCATTTT

j_gene: TRBJ2-1
d_gene: TRBD2
len: 14
abundance: .
v_gene: TRBV6-4
CDR3aa: CASSEAGGLNEQFF
CDR3nt: TGTGCCAGCAGTGAAGCGGGGGGGCTAAATGAGCAGTTCTTC

j_gene: TRBJ2-3
d_gene: TRBD2
len: 15
abundance: .
v_gene: TRBV6-4
CDR3aa: CASSDTSGVTDTQYF
CDR3nt: TGTGCCAGCAGTGACACTAGCGGGGTGACAGATACGCAGTATTTT

j_gene: TRBJ2-1
d_gene: TRBD2
len: 16
abundance: .
v_gene: TRBV5-6
CDR3aa: CASSLRVLAGYNEQFF
CDR3nt: TGTGCCAGCAGCTTGAGGGTACTAGCGGGGTACAATGAGCAGTTCTTC

j_gene: TRBJ1-5
d_gene: .
len: 14
abundance: once
v_gene: TRBV19
CDR3aa: CASSTANSNQPQHF
CDR3nt: TGTGCCAGTAGTACCGCGAATAGCAATCAGCCCCAGCATTTT

j_gene: TRBJ2-5
d_gene: TRBD2
len: 16
abundance: .
v_gene: TRBV10-3
CDR3aa: CAISESGRGNTETQYF
CDR3nt: TGTGCCATCAGTGAGTCAGGGAGGGGAAATACGGAGACCCAGTACTTC

j_gene: TRBJ2-5
d_gene: .
len: 13
abundance: .
v_gene: TRBV5-1
CDR3aa: CASSSDTIGTQYF
CDR3nt: TGCGCCAGCAGCTCGGACACTATTGGGACCCAGTACTTC

j_gene: TRBJ2-3
d_gene: TRBD1
len: 17
abundance: .
v_gene: TRBV11-1
CDR3aa: CASSLDPPGGYTDTQYF
CDR3nt: TGTGCCAGCAGCTTAGATCCCCCAGGGGGATACACAGATACGCAGTATTTT